The entry below gives a single T cell receptor beta chain sequence along with its context. The V gene's germline CDR1 is DFQATT and CDR2 SNEGSKA (reference sequence). The CDR3 contains 15 residues. V shed 2 bases and J 1 base; nucleotides not matched to a gene: 1. TCRdb reprocessed the 5' RACE reads via MiXCR and lists one record per CDR3 protein. Among under 300,000 distinct CDR3 sequences listed, about 9% were seen once. Everyone who gave samples was a healthy Caucasian. The data belong to a study of identical twins. Separately, the same data were catalogued under a study of yellow fever vaccine responses in identical twins.

The sample consisted of CD8+ T cells sorted from blood. The sequence was collected from a woman aged 18-29 years in good health. The J gene is TRBJ2-2, the V gene TRBV20-1; 10 nucleotides align to TRBD2. In DNA form, the CDR3 reads TGCAGTGCTAGAAGCGGGGGGGGGAACACCGGGGAGCTGTTTTTT. Translation: CSARSGGGNTGELFF.